One sample yielded the 14 T cell receptor beta chains listed below, sequenced in a study of control samples from healthy donors and cancer patients. Profiling relied on immunoSEQ multiplex PCR, and the TCRdb table lists in-frame clones only, not all of them. Found here are some 120,000 clones, about 88% of them singletons; the top ten hold more than 2.5%. Sequencing was carried out using blood. These receptors came from a man between 50 and 59 years old in good health.

The V gene is TRBV5-6, the J gene TRBJ1-2; 11 bases line up with TRBD1. The CDR3 has 16 amino acids. V gave up 5 bases and J gave up 8 bases; unmatched junction bases: 14. Looked up from germline, CDR1 is SGHDT and CDR2 is YYEEEE. This chain's CDR3 is CASRNWWTGGAAGYTF. The CDR3 DNA is TGTGCCAGCAGGAATTGGTGGACAGGGGGCGCGGCAGGCTACACCTTC.

This clone was seen once. V and J are TRBV7-9 and TRBJ2-7; possibly TRBD2 for D (6 bases). Between the trimmed V and J ends, which lost 3 bases and 7 bases, there was a span of 19 bases. CDR3 length: 15 residues. CDR1 and CDR2 from the germline V gene are SEHNR and FQNEAQ (reference sequence). The CDR3 here is CASSLGDRGVWEQYF. DNA of the CDR3: TGTGCCAGCAGCTTGGGAGATCGCGGGGTCTGGGAGCAGTACTTC.

This chain links TRBV6-1 with TRBJ1-5; D gene ambiguous. CDR3 size: 17 residues. The germline CDR1 and CDR2 sequences are MNHNS and SASEGT. V was cut by 2 bases and J by 0 bases, with 14 bases left in between. The CDR3 DNA reads as TGTGCCAGCAGTGAAAGCGTGGCGGGGATTAGCAATCAGCCCCAGCATTTT. This sequence encodes CASSESVAGISNQPQHF.

The chain joins TRBV7-8 to TRBJ2-5; 10 bases map to TRBD1. J was trimmed by 5 bases and V by 4 bases; bases with no gene match: 16. This CDR3 has 18 residues. Germline loops: CDR1 SGHVS, CDR2 FQNEAQ. The CDR3 sequence is CASSSYGTGVGLGETQYF. CDR3 nucleotide sequence: TGTGCCAGCAGCTCGTACGGGACAGGGGTCGGCTTGGGGGAGACCCAGTACTTC.

The V call is TRBV12-3 or TRBV12-4, the J call TRBJ2-7; the D is unclear. This CDR3 has 12 amino acids. V was cut by 1 base and J by 6 bases, with 7 bases left in between. The CDR3 here is CASSLVMGEQYF. The DNA of the CDR3 is TGTGCCAGCAGTTTAGTAATGGGCGAGCAGTACTTC.

In its sample, this clone was seen once. This chain uses TRBV28 with TRBJ2-7; 8 bases match TRBD1. CDR3 length: 13 amino acids. V trimming: 7 bases; J trimming: 3 bases; junction bases outside the gene matches: 5. CDR1 MDHEN and CDR2 SYDVKM come from the germline V gene. CDR3 in DNA: TGTGCCAGCACAAGGACAGGGCACTACGAGCAGTACTTC. This sequence encodes CASTRTGHYEQYF.

The rearrangement links TRBV19 to TRBJ2-7, with TRBD1 matching 8 bases. With 6 bases clipped from V and 1 base from J, the junction kept 11 bases outside the gene matches. This CDR3 comprises 16 residues. Germline V gene sequence: CDR1 LNHDA, CDR2 SQIVND (reference sequence). The CDR3 DNA reads TGTGCCAGTAGGGAATCAGGGACAGGTACGTCCTACGAGCAGTACTTC. Its protein product is CASRESGTGTSYEQYF.

V usage is TRBV6-5 and J usage is TRBJ1-2; no clear D gene. The germline CDR1 and CDR2 sequences are MNHEY and SVGAGI. The CDR3 runs to 16 residues. Trimming pared 6 bases from V and 4 bases from J, leaving 21 bases between. CDR3 loop: CASSYTHGGMGYGYTF. The CDR3 DNA reads TGTGCCAGCAGCTACACCCATGGAGGGATGGGCTATGGCTACACCTTC.

The chain recombines TRBV5-6 with TRBJ1-1; D might be TRBD1 (6 bases). This CDR3 contains 14 residues. V lost 1 base, J lost 5 bases, and 12 bases lay in between. CDR1 and CDR2 (germline): SGHDT, YYEEEE. CDR3 in DNA: TGTGCCAGCAGCTTGTTCCAGGGGTGGACTGAAGCTTTCTTT. Translated, it gives CASSLFQGWTEAFF.

This clone was picked up one time. This chain joins TRBV5-8 and TRBJ1-2, with D hard to call. Germline V gene data show CDR1 as SGHTS and CDR2 as YDEGEE. The CDR3 runs 14 residues. V dropped 0 bases and J dropped 3 bases, with 9 bases sitting between them. The CDR3 nucleotides are TGTGCCAGCAGCTTGGTGCCAGCCTACTATGGCTACACCTTC. Translating it yields CASSLVPAYYGYTF. Using reference TRBV5-8 and TRBJ1-2 for the parts outside the CDR3, the full variable domain is EAGVTQSPTHLIKTRGQQATLRCSPISGHTSVYWYQQALGLGLQFLLWYDEGEERNRGNFPPRFSGRQFPNYSSELNVNALELEDSALYLCASSLVPAYYGYTFGSGTRLTVV.

As DNA, the CDR3 is TGTGCCTGGGGGGCTTTCAGGGTGAACACTGAAGCTTTCTTT. This codes for CAWGAFRVNTEAFF. This chain joins TRBV30 and TRBJ1-1, with a tentative D call TRBD1 (5 bases). The CDR3 length is 14 residues. V was pared by 5 bases and J by 0 bases, with 13 bases between. Germline V gene data show CDR1 as GTSNPN and CDR2 as SVGIG (reference sequence).

The V and J genes are TRBV21-1 and TRBJ2-3. TRBV21-1 is termed a pseudogene. The length of the CDR3 is 13 residues. Written as DNA, the CDR3 is TGTGCCAGAAGCGGGGGAAACACAGATACGCAGTATTTT. As protein: CARSGGNTDTQYF.

J is TRBJ1-2 and V is TRBV5-4; 9 bases are a match to TRBD1. From germline, CDR1 is SGHNT and CDR2 YYREEE (reference sequence). The CDR3 contains 14 residues. V gave up 4 bases and J gave up 6 bases; unmatched junction bases: 7. CDR3 residues: CASSADYRGHGYTF. DNA of the CDR3: TGTGCCAGCAGCGCAGATTACAGGGGGCATGGCTACACCTTC.

This chain uses TRBV5-1 with TRBJ2-3; perhaps TRBD2 as D (6 bases). The V gene's germline CDR1 is SGHRS and CDR2 YFSETQ. The germline V and J ends were trimmed by 6 bases and 0 bases, with 14 bases remaining between them. This CDR3 has 15 amino acids. The CDR3 here is CASKRGAPSTDTQYF. In DNA, the CDR3 is TGCGCCAGCAAGCGCGGGGCTCCTAGCACAGATACGCAGTATTTT.